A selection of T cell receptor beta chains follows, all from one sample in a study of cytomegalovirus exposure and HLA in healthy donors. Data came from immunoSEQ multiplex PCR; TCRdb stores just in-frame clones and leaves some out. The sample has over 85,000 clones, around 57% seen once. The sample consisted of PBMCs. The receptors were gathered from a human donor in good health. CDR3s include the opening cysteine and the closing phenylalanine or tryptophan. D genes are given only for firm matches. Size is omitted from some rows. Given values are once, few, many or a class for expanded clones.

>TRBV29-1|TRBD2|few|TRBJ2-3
CSVYGTSGTPDTQYF
TGCAGCGTTTATGGCACTAGCGGGACTCCAGATACGCAGTATTTT
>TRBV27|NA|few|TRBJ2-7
CASSNYGSDYEQYF
TGTGCCAGCAGCAACTACGGGTCGGACTACGAGCAGTACTTC
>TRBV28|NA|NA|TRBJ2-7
CASSLSRNEQYF
TGTGCCAGCAGCCTGAGTCGAAACGAGCAGTACTTC
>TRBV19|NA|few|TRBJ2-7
CASSPGAYEQYF
TGTGCCAGTAGTCCCGGAGCCTACGAGCAGTACTTC
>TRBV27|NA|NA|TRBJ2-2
CASPFTLAKPNTGELFF
TGTGCCAGCCCGTTCACGCTAGCGAAACCGAACACCGGGGAGCTGTTTTTT
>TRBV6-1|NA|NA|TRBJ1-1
CASTPTVKGFTEAFF
TGTGCCAGCACCCCGACAGTAAAGGGCTTCACTGAAGCTTTCTTT
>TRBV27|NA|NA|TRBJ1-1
CASSLSGREAFF
TGTGCCAGCAGTTTATCGGGCAGGGAAGCTTTCTTT
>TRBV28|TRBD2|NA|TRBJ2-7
CASSTPRVGGQHLHRSYEQYF
TGTGCCAGCAGTACGCCCAGGGTGGGAGGGCAACATCTCCACCGCTCCTACGAGCAGTACTTC
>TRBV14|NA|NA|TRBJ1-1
CASSQAAGRETEAFF
TGTGCCAGCAGCCAAGCGGCAGGGAGGGAGACTGAAGCTTTCTTT
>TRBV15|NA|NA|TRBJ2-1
CATSRDRNSEYNEQFF
TGTGCCACCAGCAGAGATCGGAATAGCGAGTACAATGAGCAGTTCTTC
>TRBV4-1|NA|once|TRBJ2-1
CASSQLVSPPGSEQFF
TGCGCCAGCAGCCAACTAGTTAGCCCCCCGGGGAGTGAGCAGTTCTTC
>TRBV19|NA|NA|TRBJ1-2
CASSMGPGDYGYTF
TGTGCCAGTAGTATGGGCCCAGGCGACTATGGCTACACCTTC
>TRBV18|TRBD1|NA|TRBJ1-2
CASSLGQVDYTF
TGTGCCAGCTCACTTGGACAGGTCGACTACACCTTC
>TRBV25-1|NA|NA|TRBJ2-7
CASSDEGESHEQYF
TGTGCCAGCAGTGATGAGGGGGAGTCCCACGAGCAGTACTTC
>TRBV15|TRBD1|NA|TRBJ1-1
CATSRNKQGGTEAFF
TGTGCCACCAGCAGAAACAAACAGGGGGGCACTGAAGCTTTCTTT
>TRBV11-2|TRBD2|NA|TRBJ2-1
CASSSGTNNYNEQFF
TGTGCCAGCAGTTCCGGGACTAACAACTACAATGAGCAGTTCTTC
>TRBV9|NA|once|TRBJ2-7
CASSVLVGSEQYF
TGTGCCAGCAGCGTACTAGTGGGGAGCGAGCAGTACTTC
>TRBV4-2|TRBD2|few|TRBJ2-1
CASSQDRGGRAWSEQFF
TGTGCCAGCAGCCAAGATCGTGGCGGGAGGGCCTGGAGTGAGCAGTTCTTC
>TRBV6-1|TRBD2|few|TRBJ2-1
CASSAGLAGGRFSYNEQFF
TGTGCCAGCAGTGCCGGACTAGCGGGAGGACGATTCTCCTACAATGAGCAGTTCTTC
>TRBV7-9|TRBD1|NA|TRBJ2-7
CASSKAGQGYEQYF
TGTGCCAGCAGCAAAGCCGGACAGGGCTACGAGCAGTACTTC
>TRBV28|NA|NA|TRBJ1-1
CASSLSSSVNTEAFF
TGTGCCAGCAGTTTATCCTCTTCGGTAAACACTGAAGCTTTCTTT
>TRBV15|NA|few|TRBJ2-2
CATSISRYAGELFF
TGTGCCACCAGCATTTCGCGATACGCCGGGGAGCTGTTTTTT
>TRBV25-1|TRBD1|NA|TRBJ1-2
CASSGGTASYGYTF
TGTGCCAGCAGTGGTGGGACAGCCTCCTATGGCTACACCTTC
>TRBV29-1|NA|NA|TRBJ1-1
CSVRDTEAFF
TGCAGCGTCCGGGACACTGAAGCTTTCTTT
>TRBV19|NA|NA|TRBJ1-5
CASTVDIRSGQPQHF
TGTGCCAGTACCGTGGATATTAGGTCAGGTCAGCCCCAGCATTTT
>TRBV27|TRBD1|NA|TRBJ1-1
CASSRGTGAPTEAFF
TGTGCCAGCAGTAGAGGGACAGGGGCTCCCACTGAAGCTTTCTTT
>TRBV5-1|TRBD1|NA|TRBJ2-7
CASSLVGQGRYEQYF
TGCGCCAGCAGCTTGGTGGGACAGGGCAGGTACGAGCAGTACTTC
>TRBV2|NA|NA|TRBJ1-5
CASSYTGNQPQHF
TGTGCCAGCAGTTACACAGGGAATCAGCCCCAGCATTTT
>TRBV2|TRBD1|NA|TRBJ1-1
CASSEIFGDRGRAFF
TGTGCCAGCAGTGAAATATTTGGAGACAGGGGGCGAGCTTTCTTT
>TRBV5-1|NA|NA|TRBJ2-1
CASSTLNEQFF
TGCGCCAGCAGTACTCTCAATGAGCAGTTCTTC
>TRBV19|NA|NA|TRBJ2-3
CASSLVGGSDTQYF
TGTGCCAGTAGCCTTGTCGGGGGATCAGATACGCAGTATTTT
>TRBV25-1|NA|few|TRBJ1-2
CASSLIGAQGGYTF
TGTGCCAGCAGCCTTATAGGGGCTCAGGGAGGCTACACCTTC
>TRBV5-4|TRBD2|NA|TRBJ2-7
CASSPRFGGRGYEQYF
TGTGCCAGCAGCCCAAGGTTTGGCGGGAGAGGCTACGAGCAGTACTTC
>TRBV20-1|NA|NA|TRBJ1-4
CSARGTGRLFF
TGCAGTGCTAGGGGAACAGGGAGACTGTTTTTT
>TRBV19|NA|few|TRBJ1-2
CASSILGTNYGYTF
TGTGCCAGTAGTATATTGGGCACCAACTATGGCTACACCTTC
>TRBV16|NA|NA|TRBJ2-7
CASSQQGYEQYF
TGTGCCAGCAGCCAGCAGGGGTACGAGCAGTACTTC
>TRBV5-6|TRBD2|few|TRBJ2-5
CASSLGGRAAETQYF
TGTGCCAGCAGCTTGGGCGGGAGGGCCGCAGAGACCCAGTACTTC
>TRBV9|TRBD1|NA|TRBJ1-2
CASSVGDSLNYGYTF
TGTGCCAGCAGCGTAGGGGACAGCCTAAACTATGGCTACACCTTC
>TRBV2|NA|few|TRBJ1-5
CASSPPRNQPQHF
TGTGCCAGCAGTCCTCCCAGGAATCAGCCCCAGCATTTT
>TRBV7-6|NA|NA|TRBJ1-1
CASSLAADTEAFF
TGTGCCAGCAGCTTAGCAGCCGACACTGAAGCTTTCTTT
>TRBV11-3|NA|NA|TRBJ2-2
CASSYRGITGELFF
TGTGCCAGCAGCTATAGGGGGATAACCGGGGAGCTGTTTTTT
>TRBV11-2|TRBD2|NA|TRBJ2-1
CASSFVRAGGSSRNEQFF
TGTGCCAGCAGCTTTGTACGAGCGGGAGGGTCTTCGCGAAATGAGCAGTTCTTC
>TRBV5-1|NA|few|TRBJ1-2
CASSLRQNYGYTF
TGCGCCAGCAGCTTGCGACAGAACTATGGCTACACCTTC
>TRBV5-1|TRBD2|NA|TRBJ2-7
CASRKGLAGKYEQYF
TGCGCCAGCAGGAAGGGACTAGCGGGAAAATACGAGCAGTACTTC
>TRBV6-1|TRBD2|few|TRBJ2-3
CASSESGSDTDTQYF
TGTGCCAGCAGTGAAAGCGGGAGCGACACAGATACGCAGTATTTT
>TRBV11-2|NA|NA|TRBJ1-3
CASSFTGHGNTIYF
TGTGCCAGCAGCTTCACTGGGCATGGAAACACCATATATTTT
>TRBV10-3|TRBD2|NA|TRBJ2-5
CAISEWGLAGEETQYF
TGTGCCATCAGTGAGTGGGGACTAGCGGGAGAAGAGACCCAGTACTTC
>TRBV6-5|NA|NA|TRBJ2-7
CASSRPGLGEQYF
TGTGCCAGCAGCCGCCCGGGGTTGGGCGAGCAGTACTTC
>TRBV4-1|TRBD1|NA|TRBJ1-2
CASSQPGTASYGYTF
TGCGCCAGCAGCCAGCCCGGGACAGCATCGTATGGCTACACCTTC
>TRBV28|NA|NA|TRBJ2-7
CASSYPQRASYEQYF
TGTGCCAGCAGCTACCCGCAGCGGGCCTCCTACGAGCAGTACTTC
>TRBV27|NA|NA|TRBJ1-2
CASSLRFAGRSSYGYTF
TGTGCCAGCAGTTTAAGGTTTGCGGGGCGCTCTAGCTATGGCTACACCTTC
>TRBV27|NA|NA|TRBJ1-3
CASRMTATSGNTIYF
TGTGCCAGCAGGATGACAGCTACCTCTGGAAACACCATATATTTT
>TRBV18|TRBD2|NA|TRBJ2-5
CASLKGLAGEETQYF
TGTGCCAGTTTAAAAGGACTAGCGGGAGAAGAGACCCAGTACTTC